These T cell receptor beta chains were read from a single sample in a study of cytomegalovirus exposure and HLA in healthy donors. Profiling relied on immunoSEQ multiplex PCR, and the TCRdb table lists in-frame clones only, not all of them. The sample consists of approximately 160,000 clones, 80% of them appearing once. Sequenced: PBMCs. The receptor source for this set is a man aged 18 to 29 in good health and CMV-seropositive. CDR3s include the opening cysteine and the closing phenylalanine or tryptophan. Each record gives: J gene, V gene, clone size, CDR3 length, D gene, CDR3 DNA, CDR3 protein. The D gene is left open where the match is weak. The size entry is marked missing in some rows and otherwise reads once, few, many or a size class.

TRBJ2-7,TRBV6-5,NA,16,NA,TGTGCCAGCAGTTACGGACGTTTGAGAGGAGGGTACGAGCAGTACTTC,CASSYGRLRGGYEQYF
TRBJ2-1,TRBV27,once,15,NA,TGTGCCAGCAGCTCAATTGAGTGGGGGGACAATGAGCAGTTCTTC,CASSSIEWGDNEQFF
TRBJ2-7,TRBV28,NA,14,NA,TGTGCCAGCAGTTTAGCGGGGCTCTCCTACGAGCAGTACTTC,CASSLAGLSYEQYF
TRBJ2-1,TRBV5-1,NA,15,TRBD1,TGCGCCAGCAGCTCGATCCCGGGACAGGGTAATGAGCAGTTCTTC,CASSSIPGQGNEQFF
TRBJ2-7,TRBV11-2,once,13,NA,TGTGCCAGCAGCTTAGCAGGATCCTACGAGCAGTACTTC,CASSLAGSYEQYF
TRBJ2-3,TRBV19,NA,14,TRBD2,TGTGCCAGTAGGGTAGCGGGTCTCACAGATACGCAGTATTTT,CASRVAGLTDTQYF
TRBJ2-5,TRBV4-3,few,20,TRBD2,TGCGCCAGCAGCTCCAAGGGATCGGCTAGCGGGATACTCCTCCAAGAGACCCAGTACTTC,CASSSKGSASGILLQETQYF
TRBJ2-7,TRBV29-1,few,17,TRBD1,TGCAGCGTTTCCGGGACAGGGGTCCCCCCCGGACTATACGAGCAGTACTTC,CSVSGTGVPPGLYEQYF
TRBJ1-1,TRBV4-1,NA,15,NA,TGCGCCAGCAGCCTCCCGGCGGGGATGAACACTGAAGCTTTCTTT,CASSLPAGMNTEAFF
TRBJ2-1,TRBV5-1,NA,15,TRBD2,TGCGCCAGCAGCTTTCTAGCGGGAGCCTACAATGAGCAGTTCTTC,CASSFLAGAYNEQFF
TRBJ2-1,TRBV4-1,NA,17,TRBD1,TGCGCCAGCAGCCAGACACAGGGGGCGGAGTGGGGGAATGAGCAGTTCTTC,CASSQTQGAEWGNEQFF
TRBJ2-7,TRBV7-9,few,11,NA,TGTGCCAGCAGCCCAGGCTACGAGCAGTACTTC,CASSPGYEQYF
TRBJ2-2,TRBV5-6,NA,15,TRBD1,TGTGCCAGCAGCTCAGACAGGGGCCGGGCCGGGGAGCTGTTTTTT,CASSSDRGRAGELFF
TRBJ1-2,TRBV2,NA,14,NA,TGTGCCAGCACCTTGGGGGGGGAAATTTATGGCTACACCTTC,CASTLGGEIYGYTF
TRBJ2-1,TRBV27,NA,15,NA,TGTGCCAGCAGTTTTGCCTTCCTGCAGGGGATTGAGCAGTTCTTC,CASSFAFLQGIEQFF
TRBJ1-2,TRBV29-1,NA,14,NA,TGCAGCGTTGTAGGGAGTATATCCTTCGGGGGCTACACCTTC,CSVVGSISFGGYTF
TRBJ2-7,TRBV19,NA,13,NA,TGTGCCAGTAGCAGTACAGGGAACTACGAGCAGTACTTC,CASSSTGNYEQYF
TRBJ2-7,TRBV7-9,NA,15,NA,TGTGCCAGCAGCCCGACGACAGAGGCTTCCTACGAGCAGTACTTC,CASSPTTEASYEQYF
TRBJ2-7,TRBV5-4,NA,13,TRBD1,TGTGCCAGCACCCAGGACAGGGATTACGAGCAGTACTTC,CASTQDRDYEQYF
TRBJ2-2,TRBV6-5,NA,15,NA,TGTGCCAGCAGTTACGGAGCCCTGAACACCGGGGAGCTGTTTTTT,CASSYGALNTGELFF
TRBJ1-3,TRBV11-2,NA,16,TRBD1,TGTGCCAGCAGCTCCTCTTTGGACAGGGCTGGAAACACCATATATTTT,CASSSSLDRAGNTIYF
TRBJ2-7,TRBV11-1,NA,13,TRBD1,TGTGCCAGCAGCCGGGACAGATCCTACGAGCAGTACTTC,CASSRDRSYEQYF
TRBJ2-1,TRBV28,NA,17,TRBD2,TGTGCCAGCAGTTCCTCGCGGACTAGCGGGGTTTACAATGAGCAGTTCTTC,CASSSSRTSGVYNEQFF
TRBJ2-7,TRBV14,NA,16,NA,TGTGCCAGCAGCCAAAACGGACATCCTTTAGCCCACGAGCAGTACTTC,CASSQNGHPLAHEQYF
TRBJ2-2,TRBV10-3,NA,16,TRBD1,TGTGCCATCAGTGAGATGGGACAGGGGTCGTTAGGGGAGCTGTTTTTT,CAISEMGQGSLGELFF
TRBJ1-2,TRBV19,NA,12,NA,TGTGCCAGTAGTGCGGGGGCGAACTATTACACCTTC,CASSAGANYYTF
TRBJ1-2,TRBV5-1,NA,15,NA,TGCGCCAGCAGCTGGGCGGTCAGGGACTCCTATGGCTACACCTTC,CASSWAVRDSYGYTF
TRBJ1-5,TRBV19,few,13,NA,TGTGCCAGTAGTAAAAACAGAGATCAGCCCCAGCATTTT,CASSKNRDQPQHF
TRBJ1-5,TRBV21-1,NA,17,NA,TGTGCCAGCAGCAAAGCAGGACAGGGCGGGAAGGATCAGCCCCAGCATTTT,CASSKAGQGGKDQPQHF
TRBJ2-2,TRBV6-5,NA,14,NA,TGTGCCAGCAGTTACCGGACAGACGGCGGGGAGCTGTTTTTT,CASSYRTDGGELFF
TRBJ1-5,TRBV19,few,18,TRBD1,TGTGCCAGTAGGCCTCACACAGGGGCCGTAATGGGCAATCAGCCCCAGCATTTT,CASRPHTGAVMGNQPQHF
TRBJ1-2,TRBV5-4,NA,14,TRBD1,TGTGCCAGCAGCTCATACCGGGACAGCTATGGCTACACCTTC,CASSSYRDSYGYTF
TRBJ1-1,TRBV25-1,few,12,NA,TGTGCCAGCAGGGGCGGGGAGACTGAAGCTTTCTTT,CASRGGETEAFF
TRBJ1-2,TRBV11-2,NA,13,TRBD1,TGTGCCAGCAGCCCCGACAGGGACTATGGCTACACCTTC,CASSPDRDYGYTF
TRBJ2-1,TRBV7-8,NA,13,NA,TGTGCCAGCAGCTTTCACTCCTACAATGAGCAGTTCTTC,CASSFHSYNEQFF
TRBJ2-1,TRBV7-9,few,17,NA,TGTGCCAGCAGCTTAACCCCGAGAGCGGTCTCCTACAATGAGCAGTTCTTC,CASSLTPRAVSYNEQFF
TRBJ1-4,TRBV5-8,few,15,NA,TGTGCCAGCAGCTTAACAGGAAGAATGGGTGAAAAACTGTTTTTT,CASSLTGRMGEKLFF
TRBJ2-7,TRBV27,NA,15,TRBD1,TGTGCCAGCAGAGGGACAGGGGAGTCTGGGTACGAGCAGTACTTC,CASRGTGESGYEQYF
TRBJ1-2,TRBV19,NA,17,TRBD1,TGTGCCAGTAGTAACTGGGACAGGGGATCGGAGAACTATGGCTACACCTTC,CASSNWDRGSENYGYTF
TRBJ2-7,TRBV5-1,few,14,NA,TGCGCCAGCACTCCGACGGACACACGCTACGAGCAGTACTTC,CASTPTDTRYEQYF
TRBJ2-1,TRBV19,few,12,TRBD2,TGTGCCACCGCTAGCGGTTACAATGAGCAGTTCTTC,CATASGYNEQFF
TRBJ2-3,TRBV5-1,NA,16,TRBD1,TGCGCCAGCAGCTTGGGGACAGGAGCTGACACAGATACGCAGTATTTT,CASSLGTGADTDTQYF
TRBJ1-1,TRBV6-5,NA,15,NA,TGTGCCAGCAGTTACGGAGTGCCGGGGAACACTGAAGCTTTCTTT,CASSYGVPGNTEAFF
TRBJ2-5,TRBV27,NA,14,NA,TGTGCCAGCGCCGGACATCGGTCATTGGAGACCCAGTACTTC,CASAGHRSLETQYF
TRBJ2-7,TRBV2,NA,12,NA,TGTGCCAGCAGTGAATGGAGGGTCGAGCAGTACTTC,CASSEWRVEQYF
TRBJ1-1,TRBV6-6,few,16,NA,TGTGCCAGCAGTTCGACAGGTTTAGTCATGAACACTGAAGCTTTCTTT,CASSSTGLVMNTEAFF
TRBJ1-4,TRBV7-9,few,15,NA,TGTGCCAGCAGCTCTCCAGGCAGGGTTGGTGAAAAACTGTTTTTT,CASSSPGRVGEKLFF
TRBJ2-7,TRBV6-5,NA,13,NA,TGTGCCAGCAGTTACTCGCCAGCCTACGAGCAGTACTTC,CASSYSPAYEQYF
TRBJ2-2,TRBV6-5,few,16,TRBD1,TGTGCCAGCAGTTTTCGGACAGGATCGAACACCGGGGAGCTGTTTTTT,CASSFRTGSNTGELFF
TRBJ1-1,TRBV19,NA,12,NA,TGTGCCAGTAGTACACTCGGGACTGAAGCTTTCTTT,CASSTLGTEAFF
TRBJ1-2,TRBV7-9,once,13,NA,TGTGCCAGCAGCTTAGAACAGAACTATGGCTACACCTTC,CASSLEQNYGYTF
TRBJ1-1,TRBV5-1,NA,14,TRBD1,TGCGCCAGTCGTGCTGCAGGGGGGAACACTGAAGCTTTCTTT,CASRAAGGNTEAFF
TRBJ1-5,TRBV27,NA,13,NA,TGTGCCAGCAGCCCAGGGTTGTTTCAGCCCCAGCATTTT,CASSPGLFQPQHF
TRBJ1-2,TRBV28,few,12,TRBD1,TGTGCCACCTTACAGGGGTTGTATGGCTACACCTTC,CATLQGLYGYTF
TRBJ2-5,TRBV15,once,15,NA,TGTGCCACCAGCAAACTGTCGACATCACAAGAGACCCAGTACTTC,CATSKLSTSQETQYF
TRBJ1-3,TRBV7-2,NA,14,NA,TGTGCCGAAGGGGCGGGGGCGCTTGGAAACACCATATATTTT,CAEGAGALGNTIYF
TRBJ2-1,TRBV29-1,NA,14,TRBD2,TGCAGCGTTGAGTGGCGGGAGAGGGAGGGTGAGCAGTTCTTC,CSVEWREREGEQFF
TRBJ2-2,TRBV2,NA,14,TRBD2,TGTGCCAGCACAGGACTAGCCAAGACCGGGGAGCTGTTTTTT,CASTGLAKTGELFF
TRBJ2-7,TRBV9,NA,14,TRBD2,TGTGCCAGCAGCGCCAGTTCGGGAGGGTACGAGCAGTACTTC,CASSASSGGYEQYF
TRBJ1-4,TRBV5-6,NA,16,NA,TGTGCCAGCAGCTGGGGCCACCCGGGAACTAATGAAAAACTGTTTTTT,CASSWGHPGTNEKLFF